Given below is one T cell receptor (beta chain) in context. The antigen is unknown. TCRdb independently ran MiXCR on the 5' RACE reads; one entry per CDR3 protein. The sample holds 71,000 or so distinct CDR3 sequences, roughly an eighth seen once. These data come from a study of neurological immune-mediated disorders. The germline V gene has CDR1 SGHKS and CDR2 YYEKEE (reference sequence). V was pared by 5 bases and J by 0 bases, with 11 bases between. This CDR3 contains 14 residues. Findings and caveats of the study: The study found no CDR3 amino acid sequences shared by expanded clones across subjects, suggesting private repertoires in all groups.

Regarding time point: longitudinal time-point 1 (baseline). This TCR was sampled from a female donor with HTLV-1-associated myelopathy (HAM/TSP). The sequencing sample was made of PBMCs. V and J are TRBV5-5 and TRBJ1-2; maybe TRBD1 (6 bases). CDR3 amino acids: CASSPDRANYGYTF. The CDR3 DNA reads TGTGCCAGCAGTCCGGACAGAGCTAACTATGGCTACACCTTC. Based on the CDR3 plus reference TRBV5-5 and TRBJ1-2, the full variable domain is DAGVTQSPTHLIKTRGQQVTLRCSPISGHKSVSWYQQVLGQGPQFIFQYYEKEERGRGNFPDRFSARQFPNYSSELNVNALLLGDSALYLCASSPDRANYGYTFGSGTRLTVV.